This T cell receptor beta chain originates from a study of cytomegalovirus exposure and HLA in healthy donors. About the research overall: Roughly 85 million unique TCRs from HLA-typed donors made up an early data release. Whole-study findings and limits: Despite most TCR sequences being rare, some public TCRs occurred in many donors. CMV antigen specificity was confirmed in vitro for a few CMV-associated chains.

PCR was performed using 60 Vbeta and 13 Jbeta primers. Libraries were prepared by immunoSEQ multiplex PCR; TCRdb keeps only in-frame clonotypes and omits some of them. In total, the table holds about 120,000 clones. Comment on this clone: Antigen: not known.

Looked up from germline, CDR1 is MNHEY and CDR2 is SVGAGI. The V and J ends lost 4 bases and 0 bases, in that order; junction bases with no gene match: 2. The CDR3 runs to 15 residues. Sequenced sample: PBMCs. The receptor was isolated from a man younger than 35 in good health and CMV-seronegative. V is TRBV6-5 and J is TRBJ2-1; TRBD2 agrees at 8 bases. CDR3 region: CASSSSGSSYNEQFF. The CDR3 coding sequence is TGTGCCAGCAGTTCCAGCGGGAGCTCCTACAATGAGCAGTTCTTC.